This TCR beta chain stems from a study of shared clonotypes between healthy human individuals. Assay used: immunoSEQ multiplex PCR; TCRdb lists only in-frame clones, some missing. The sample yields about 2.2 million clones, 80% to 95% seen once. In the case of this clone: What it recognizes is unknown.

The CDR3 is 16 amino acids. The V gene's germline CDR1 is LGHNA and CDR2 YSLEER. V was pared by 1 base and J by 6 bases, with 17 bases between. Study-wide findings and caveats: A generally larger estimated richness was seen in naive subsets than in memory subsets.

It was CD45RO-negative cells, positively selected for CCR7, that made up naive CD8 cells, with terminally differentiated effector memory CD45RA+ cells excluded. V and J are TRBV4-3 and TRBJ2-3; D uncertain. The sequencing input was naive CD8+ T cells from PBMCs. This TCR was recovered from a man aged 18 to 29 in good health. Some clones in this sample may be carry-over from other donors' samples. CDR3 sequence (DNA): TGCGCCAGCAGCCAAGTCAGTGGCTACCACCGGGATACGCAGTATTTT. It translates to CASSQVSGYHRDTQYF.